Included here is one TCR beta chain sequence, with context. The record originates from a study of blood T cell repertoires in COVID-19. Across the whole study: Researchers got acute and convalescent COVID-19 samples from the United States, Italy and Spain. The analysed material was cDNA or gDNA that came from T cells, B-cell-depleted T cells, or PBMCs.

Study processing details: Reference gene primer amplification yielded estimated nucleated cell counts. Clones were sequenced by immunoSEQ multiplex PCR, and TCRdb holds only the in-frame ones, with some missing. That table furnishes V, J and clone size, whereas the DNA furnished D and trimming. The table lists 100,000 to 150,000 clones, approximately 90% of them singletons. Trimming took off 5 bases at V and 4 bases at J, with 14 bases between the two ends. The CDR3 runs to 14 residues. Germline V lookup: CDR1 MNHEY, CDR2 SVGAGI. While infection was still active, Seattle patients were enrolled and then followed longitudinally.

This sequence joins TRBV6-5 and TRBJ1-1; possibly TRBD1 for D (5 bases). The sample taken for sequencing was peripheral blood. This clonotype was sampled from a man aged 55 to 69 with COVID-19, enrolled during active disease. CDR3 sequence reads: CASSTRRGVTEAFF. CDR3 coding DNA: TGTGCCAGCAGTACCCGGCGGGGGGTCACTGAAGCTTTCTTT.